This is a list of T cell receptor beta chains from one sample in a study of PD-1 blockade in mismatch repair-deficient tumors. Clones were sequenced by immunoSEQ multiplex PCR, and TCRdb holds only the in-frame ones, with some missing. Counted here are 120,000 or so clones, roughly 90% occurring once; the ten biggest clones make up about 12%. Material: peripheral blood, obtained 72 weeks after starting pembrolizumab. These TCRs come from an adult with mismatch repair-deficient cancer. The CDR3 runs from the conserved cysteine through the conserved F or W. D genes are given only for firm matches. Clone size appears in some rows only: once, few, many, or a class for an expanded clone.

V: TRBV29-1
D: TRBD1
size: NA
J: TRBJ2-1
CDR3: CSETGQGGGGPDNEQFF
DNA: TGCAGCGAAACGGGACAGGGCGGAGGAGGACCCGACAATGAGCAGTTCTTC

V: TRBV30
D: TRBD1
size: few
J: TRBJ1-1
CDR3: CAWSATGGEAFF
DNA: TGTGCCTGGAGTGCCACAGGGGGTGAAGCTTTCTTT

V: TRBV27
D: NA
size: NA
J: TRBJ2-7
CDR3: CASSLTRVTGEQYF
DNA: TGTGCCAGCAGTTTAACACGAGTCACGGGGGAGCAGTACTTC

V: TRBV27
D: TRBD2
size: NA
J: TRBJ2-1
CDR3: CASSPLAGHSYNEQFF
DNA: TGTGCCAGCAGTCCACTAGCGGGACACTCCTACAATGAGCAGTTCTTC

V: TRBV6-5
D: NA
size: NA
J: TRBJ1-2
CDR3: CASRTDRSYTF
DNA: TGTGCCAGCAGGACAGATCGAAGCTACACCTTC

V: TRBV5-1
D: TRBD2
size: NA
J: TRBJ2-5
CDR3: CASSLGLAGGQETQYF
DNA: TGCGCCAGCAGCTTGGGACTAGCGGGAGGGCAAGAGACCCAGTACTTC

V: TRBV4-1
D: NA
size: NA
J: TRBJ1-1
CDR3: CASSQESGRMNTEAFF
DNA: TGCGCCAGCAGCCAAGAGAGCGGCAGGATGAACACTGAAGCTTTCTTT

V: TRBV6-1
D: NA
size: NA
J: TRBJ2-1
CDR3: CASRRARGNEQFF
DNA: TGTGCCAGCAGGAGGGCCAGGGGAAATGAGCAGTTCTTC

V: TRBV30
D: NA
size: NA
J: TRBJ2-7
CDR3: CAWTGTSYEQYF
DNA: TGTGCCTGGACCGGGACCTCCTACGAGCAGTACTTC

V: TRBV4-1
D: TRBD2
size: NA
J: TRBJ2-1
CDR3: CASSQEGMRLAGGNEQFF
DNA: TGCGCCAGCAGCCAAGAAGGTATGAGGCTAGCGGGAGGGAATGAGCAGTTCTTC

V: TRBV6-1
D: TRBD1
size: NA
J: TRBJ2-7
CDR3: CASSEILPGQGTYEQYF
DNA: TGTGCCAGCAGTGAAATTTTACCGGGACAGGGTACCTACGAGCAGTACTTC

V: TRBV5-6
D: NA
size: NA
J: TRBJ1-1
CDR3: CASSSGAGSNTEAFF
DNA: TGTGCCAGCAGTTCTGGGGCAGGATCGAACACTGAAGCTTTCTTT

V: TRBV6-5
D: TRBD1
size: NA
J: TRBJ2-4
CDR3: CASSKGTEAKNIQYF
DNA: TGTGCCAGCAGTAAAGGGACAGAAGCCAAAAACATTCAGTACTTC

V: TRBV7-9
D: TRBD1
size: NA
J: TRBJ2-2
CDR3: CASSWDRVNTGELFF
DNA: TGTGCCAGCAGCTGGGACAGGGTAAACACCGGGGAGCTGTTTTTT

V: TRBV10-3
D: NA
size: once
J: TRBJ2-7
CDR3: CAISEAYEQYF
DNA: TGTGCCATCAGTGAGGCCTACGAGCAGTACTTC

V: TRBV4-1
D: NA
size: once
J: TRBJ2-7
CDR3: CASSQEGRWGSYEQYF
DNA: TGCGCCAGCAGCCAAGAGGGACGATGGGGCTCCTACGAGCAGTACTTC

V: TRBV27
D: NA
size: few
J: TRBJ2-7
CDR3: CASSVWSGYEQYF
DNA: TGTGCCAGCAGTGTATGGTCAGGCTACGAGCAGTACTTC

V: TRBV4-1
D: NA
size: NA
J: TRBJ1-4
CDR3: CASSQEELENEKLFF
DNA: TGCGCCAGCAGTCAAGAAGAGTTGGAGAATGAAAAACTGTTTTTT

V: TRBV11-2
D: TRBD1
size: NA
J: TRBJ2-5
CDR3: CASSLVETGLETQYF
DNA: TGTGCCAGCAGCTTAGTCGAGACAGGGTTAGAGACCCAGTACTTC

V: TRBV10-3
D: NA
size: NA
J: TRBJ2-1
CDR3: CAISEPSEGNEQFF
DNA: TGTGCCATCAGTGAGCCTAGCGAGGGAAATGAGCAGTTCTTC

V: TRBV5-4
D: NA
size: once
J: TRBJ2-7
CDR3: CASSLGPFYEQYF
DNA: TGTGCCAGCAGCCTGGGACCATTCTACGAGCAGTACTTC

V: TRBV27
D: NA
size: NA
J: TRBJ2-1
CDR3: CASSWTSWRESYNEQFF
DNA: TGTGCCAGCAGTTGGACCTCGTGGCGGGAAAGCTACAATGAGCAGTTCTTC

V: TRBV28
D: NA
size: NA
J: TRBJ1-1
CDR3: CASSPYRGGITEAFF
DNA: TGTGCCAGCAGTCCATACCGGGGAGGGATCACTGAAGCTTTCTTT

V: TRBV6-5
D: NA
size: NA
J: TRBJ2-7
CDR3: CASRGSYEQYF
DNA: TGTGCCAGCAGGGGGTCTTACGAGCAGTACTTC

V: TRBV27
D: NA
size: NA
J: TRBJ1-5
CDR3: CASSLWGNQPQHF
DNA: TGTGCCAGCAGTTTGTGGGGCAATCAGCCCCAGCATTTT

V: TRBV5-1
D: TRBD2
size: NA
J: TRBJ2-2
CDR3: CASSQRERNTGELFF
DNA: TGCGCCAGCAGCCAGCGGGAGAGGAACACCGGGGAGCTGTTTTTT

V: TRBV13
D: NA
size: once
J: TRBJ2-7
CDR3: CASSLEGGDEQYF
DNA: TGTGCCAGCAGCTTAGAGGGGGGCGACGAGCAGTACTTC

V: TRBV4-1
D: TRBD1
size: NA
J: TRBJ2-5
CDR3: CASSHLRGLQETQYF
DNA: TGCGCCAGCAGCCACCTCAGGGGGCTCCAAGAGACCCAGTACTTC

V: TRBV29-1
D: TRBD1
size: NA
J: TRBJ2-5
CDR3: CSAGTGAAQTQYF
DNA: TGCAGCGCCGGGACAGGGGCGGCCCAGACCCAGTACTTC

V: TRBV11-3
D: NA
size: NA
J: TRBJ2-2
CDR3: CASSISITGELFF
DNA: TGTGCCAGCAGCATCAGCATTACCGGGGAGCTGTTTTTT

V: TRBV11-3
D: NA
size: NA
J: TRBJ2-3
CDR3: CASSPRLDTQYF
DNA: TGTGCCAGCAGCCCTCGACTAGATACGCAGTATTTT

V: TRBV11-3
D: NA
size: NA
J: TRBJ2-7
CDR3: CASSFPKGSYEQYF
DNA: TGTGCCAGCAGCTTTCCAAAGGGCTCCTACGAGCAGTACTTC

V: TRBV27
D: TRBD1
size: few
J: TRBJ1-2
CDR3: CASSSPSTGGVPYGYTF
DNA: TGTGCCAGCAGTTCCCCCTCGACAGGGGGAGTCCCCTATGGCTACACCTTC

V: TRBV4-1
D: TRBD2
size: NA
J: TRBJ2-7
CDR3: CASSQQRTSGYYEQYF
DNA: TGCGCCAGCAGCCAACAGAGGACTAGCGGGTATTACGAGCAGTACTTC